Listed below are T cell receptor beta chains from one sample, sequenced in a study of blood T cell repertoires in COVID-19. The repertoire was sequenced with immunoSEQ multiplex PCR; TCRdb's copy has only in-frame clones and lacks some. The repertoire includes more than 15,000 clones, 75% to 85% of them detected once, and 21% sits in the top ten. Sequencing was done on a sample of peripheral blood. The receptors were sampled from a man at least 80 years old with active COVID-19. Each CDR3 is given with its conserved first and last residue. Each record gives: V gene, J gene, D gene, clone size, CDR3 protein, CDR3 DNA. A D gene is named only where the DNA matches it firmly. Size is stated for part of the rows, as once, few or many counts, or as a class when the clone is expanded.

>TRBV7-9|TRBJ2-3|TRBD1|NA
CASSLGTGGSLTDTQYF
TGTGCCAGCAGCTTAGGGACAGGGGGAAGTTTAACAGATACGCAGTATTTT
>TRBV28|TRBJ1-1|NA|NA
CASSFVRGKAFF
TGTGCCAGCAGTTTTGTTCGAGGGAAAGCTTTCTTT
>TRBV2|TRBJ2-1|NA|once
CASSKQGLDEQFF
TGTGCCAGCAGTAAGCAGGGGTTGGATGAGCAGTTCTTC
>TRBV30|TRBJ2-3|NA|NA
CAWSSGFQAGTDTQYF
TGTGCCTGGTCATCAGGGTTTCAGGCTGGCACAGATACGCAGTATTTT
>TRBV10-3|TRBJ2-7|NA|NA
CAISEGGGAYEQYF
TGTGCCATCAGTGAGGGGGGGGGCGCCTACGAGCAGTACTTC
>TRBV19|TRBJ2-1|TRBD2|NA
CASSIDLASGGGNEQFF
TGTGCCAGTAGTATAGATCTGGCTAGCGGGGGTGGGAATGAGCAGTTCTTC
>TRBV21-1|TRBJ2-1|NA|once
CASSTPGQGSGANNEQFF
TGTGCCAGCAGCACACCGGGACAGGGATCTGGCGCCAACAATGAGCAGTTCTTC
>TRBV24-1|TRBJ1-2|NA|NA
CATSAHRRLHYGYTF
TGTGCCACCAGTGCCCACAGGAGATTACACTATGGCTACACCTTC
>TRBV5-4|TRBJ2-3|TRBD1|once
CASSLAGQGQYF
TGTGCCAGCAGCTTGGCTGGACAGGGGCAGTATTTT
>TRBV10-3|TRBJ2-3|NA|NA
CAISESTRQGSYTQYF
TGTGCCATCAGTGAGTCGACTCGTCAGGGGTCTTATACGCAGTATTTT
>TRBV9|TRBJ2-1|TRBD2|once
CASSVVAGESEQFF
TGTGCCAGCAGCGTAGTGGCGGGAGAGAGTGAGCAGTTCTTC
>TRBV27|TRBJ2-5|TRBD2|NA
CASTQFGGGSRQETQYF
TGTGCCAGCACCCAATTCGGCGGGGGGTCGAGACAAGAGACCCAGTACTTC
>TRBV27|TRBJ2-1|TRBD2|NA
CASRFVGLAGSGEQFF
TGTGCCAGCAGATTTGTCGGACTAGCGGGATCCGGAGAGCAGTTCTTC
>TRBV5-8|TRBJ1-6|NA|NA
CASSPDSLSYNSPLHF
TGTGCCAGCAGCCCGGACAGCCTCTCCTATAATTCACCCCTCCACTTT
>TRBV3-1/TRBV3-2|TRBJ2-2|TRBD2|NA
CASSQGAGALTGELFF
TGTGCCAGCAGCCAAGGAGCGGGGGCATTAACCGGGGAGCTGTTTTTT
>TRBV23-1|TRBJ1-6|NA|few
CASPEQKLSPLHF
TGCGCCAGTCCGGAACAGAAACTTTCACCCCTCCACTTT
>TRBV19|TRBJ2-3|TRBD1|NA
CASRTGGARFTDTQYF
TGTGCCAGTAGAACAGGGGGAGCCCGCTTCACAGATACGCAGTATTTT
>TRBV6-5|TRBJ2-1|NA|NA
CASMDGHRRHNEQFF
TGTGCCAGCATGGATGGACACCGCCGTCACAATGAGCAGTTCTTC
>TRBV28|TRBJ2-7|TRBD1|NA
CASSTGGSYEQYF
TGTGCCAGCAGTACAGGGGGATCCTACGAGCAGTACTTC
>TRBV3-1/TRBV3-2|TRBJ1-5|NA|NA
CASSQVGVNQPQHF
TGTGCCAGCAGCCAAGTAGGGGTAAATCAGCCCCAGCATTTT
>TRBV28|TRBJ2-3|TRBD2|NA
CASSLREAHTDTQYF
TGTGCCAGCAGTTTACGGGAGGCCCACACAGATACGCAGTATTTT
>TRBV7-8|TRBJ2-5|NA|NA
CASKQEGEGRVKTQYF
TGTGCCAGCAAACAAGAGGGGGAGGGTCGAGTAAAGACCCAGTACTTC
>TRBV4-2|TRBJ2-1|TRBD2|NA
CASSQSRGLAGYNEQFF
TGTGCCAGCAGCCAATCCAGGGGACTAGCGGGGTACAATGAGCAGTTCTTC
>TRBV6-5|TRBJ2-7|TRBD1|few
CASSKSGTGAYEQYF
TGTGCCAGCAGTAAGAGCGGGACAGGGGCCTACGAGCAGTACTTC
>TRBV24-1|TRBJ2-5|NA|NA
CATSDAGVETQYF
TGTGCCACCAGTGATGCCGGGGTTGAGACCCAGTACTTC
>TRBV28|TRBJ2-3|NA|NA
CASSPASGTRGLAGTQYF
TGTGCCAGCAGTCCCGCAAGCGGGACTAGGGGGCTTGCAGGTACGCAGTATTTT
>TRBV25-1|TRBJ2-7|TRBD1|NA
CASSEVRGRDEQYF
TGTGCCAGCAGTGAAGTAAGGGGGCGCGACGAGCAGTACTTC
>TRBV28|TRBJ1-2|TRBD1|NA
CASSTGQFLNYGYTF
TGTGCCAGCAGTACGGGACAGTTTTTAAACTATGGCTACACCTTC
>TRBV24-1|TRBJ2-7|TRBD1|NA
CATSPSDRAEEQYF
TGTGCCACCAGCCCATCGGACAGGGCAGAGGAGCAGTACTTC
>TRBV2|TRBJ2-3|NA|NA
CASSTRESSSTDTQYF
TGTGCCAGCAGTACTCGGGAGAGTTCGAGCACAGATACGCAGTATTTT
>TRBV14|TRBJ1-1|NA|NA
CASSQVQMGVRGTSEAFF
TGTGCCAGCAGCCAAGTACAGATGGGAGTCAGGGGAACATCTGAAGCTTTCTTT
>TRBV7-6|TRBJ2-3|TRBD2|NA
CASSFRNLAGARTDTQYF
TGTGCCAGCAGCTTTAGGAATCTAGCGGGAGCGAGAACAGATACGCAGTATTTT
>TRBV19|TRBJ2-1|NA|NA
CASTISGRANEQFF
TGTGCCAGTACGATTTCCGGCAGGGCCAATGAGCAGTTCTTC
>TRBV5-1|TRBJ2-5|TRBD2|NA
CASSSDLAGAETQYF
TGCGCCAGCAGCTCCGACCTAGCGGGAGCAGAGACCCAGTACTTC
>TRBV11-1|TRBJ2-7|NA|NA
CASSLIQGPYEQYF
TGTGCCAGCAGCTTAATCCAGGGTCCCTACGAGCAGTACTTC
>TRBV28|TRBJ2-7|NA|NA
CASSSSMTSRYEQYF
TGTGCCAGCAGTTCCTCAATGACTAGTCGCTACGAGCAGTACTTC
>TRBV29-1|TRBJ2-5|NA|NA
CSVEENRETQYF
TGCAGCGTTGAGGAGAATCGGGAGACCCAGTACTTC
>TRBV29-1|TRBJ2-1|NA|NA
CSAPKDYEQFF
TGCAGCGCGCCTAAAGACTATGAGCAGTTCTTC
>TRBV14|TRBJ2-3|TRBD1|NA
CASSQSTGTTDTQYF
TGTGCCAGCAGCCAATCGACAGGGACCACAGATACGCAGTATTTT
>TRBV12-3/TRBV12-4|TRBJ2-7|NA|NA
CASSLGRDYEQYF
TGTGCCAGCAGTTTGGGCAGGGACTACGAGCAGTACTTC
>TRBV7-8|TRBJ2-5|NA|NA
CASSYYGGPHETQYF
TGTGCCAGCAGTTATTACGGGGGGCCCCATGAGACCCAGTACTTC
>TRBV6-2/TRBV6-3|TRBJ2-4|NA|NA
CASSHWTGPRDQYF
TGTGCCAGCAGCCACTGGACCGGCCCACGGGATCAGTACTTC
>TRBV4-2|TRBJ1-6|NA|NA
CASSQEVTETGLHF
TGTGCCAGCAGCCAAGAAGTGACGGAGACGGGACTCCACTTT
>TRBV28|TRBJ2-7|TRBD2|NA
CASSLRGGRDYEQYF
TGTGCCAGCAGCCTCCGGGGCGGGAGGGACTACGAGCAGTACTTC
>TRBV4-1|TRBJ2-1|TRBD2|NA
CASSQEASGGLPSYNEQFF
TGCGCCAGCAGCCAGGAGGCTAGCGGGGGGCTGCCCTCCTACAATGAGCAGTTCTTC
>TRBV10-3|TRBJ1-3|NA|NA
CAISELPDSGNTIYF
TGTGCCATCAGTGAGTTGCCAGACTCTGGAAACACCATATATTTT
>TRBV29-1|TRBJ2-7|TRBD2|NA
CSVVSGIEQYF
TGCAGCGTTGTGAGCGGGATCGAGCAGTACTTC
>TRBV6-5|TRBJ2-7|TRBD1|NA
CASRLGGQGRAEQYF
TGTGCCAGCAGACTGGGGGGACAGGGGAGGGCCGAGCAGTACTTC
>TRBV11-2|TRBJ1-2|NA|NA
CASSPPGHGYTF
TGTGCCAGCAGCCCCCCTGGGCATGGCTACACCTTC
>TRBV28|TRBJ2-7|TRBD2|NA
CASEDSGRGEQYF
TGTGCCAGCGAAGATAGCGGGAGAGGTGAGCAGTACTTC